Below, one TCR beta chain is given with its context. V was clipped by 5 bases and J by 2 bases, with 10 bases between them. This CDR3 spans 13 amino acids. Germline CDR1 and CDR2: MNHEY and SMNVEV (reference sequence). This sample stems from a study of blood T cell repertoires in COVID-19. Study background: T cells, B-cell-depleted T cells, or PBMCs provided the cDNA or gDNA that served as material.

Study processing details: Cell counts per sample came from amplifying reference gene primers. Generated by immunoSEQ multiplex PCR, the TCRdb table keeps only in-frame clones and is missing some. That table supplies the V and J calls and clone size; D and trimming were determined from the DNA. The table includes 110,000 to 150,000 clones, 80% detected once. This TCR came from a woman aged 45-65 years with acute or convalescent COVID-19. The sample comprised peripheral blood. The chain recombines TRBV27 with TRBJ2-7; unclear D gene. This chain's CDR3 is CASSREATYEQYF. The CDR3 region has the DNA TGTGCCAGCAGTCGTGAGGCAACCTACGAGCAGTACTTC.